This T cell receptor (beta chain) came from a study of Ad26.COV2.S vaccination and SARS-CoV-2 variants (dated by TCRdb to the early 2020s). As for the study more broadly: Vaccine-arm donors were drawn from COV1001, a multicentre, randomized, double-blind, placebo-controlled phase I-IIa trial of Ad26.COV2.S in healthy adults. Dosing of Ad26.COV2.S was intramuscular, at either 5x10^10 or 1x10^11 viral particles, delivered as one shot or as two shots spaced 56 days apart. The specificity and breadth of SARS-CoV-2-reactive T cell receptors after Ad26.COV2.S vaccination were assessed by TCRbeta repertoire sequencing. The TCR-sequenced set comprised around 30 samples: roughly 19 Ad26.COV2.S vaccine recipients, 5 placebo recipients and 8 SARS-CoV-2 convalescent individuals. Participants in the trial were split at random into five groups of five each, receiving low-dose or high-dose Ad26.COV2.S once or twice, or else placebo on both occasions. Blinding of investigators to trial group allocation was maintained during experiments and outcome assessment.

In the germline V gene (reference sequence), CDR1 corresponds to SGHKS and CDR2 to YYEKEE. V drops 0 bases and J drops 6 bases, leaving 9 bases in between. The CDR3 sequence holds 14 residues, the cysteine and phenylalanine included. Solely the CDR3 DNA is kept, with 42 bases framed from the first base. A word on this clone: Its antigen is not yet known. There are no base qualities to consult, and no much larger clone falls within one base.

Points the paper makes about the study in general: The study lacked the statistical power to compare responses across vaccine doses or regimens. Substantial breadth of spike-specific CD8+ and CD4+ T cell responses was reported after vaccination. Compared with placebo recipients, Ad26.COV2.S recipients showed higher spike-specific TCR breadth (P = 0.0014). The authors noted that the TCR breadth and depth analyses may have underestimated total T cell responses. Non-spike TCR breadth was comparable between vaccine and placebo recipients, consistent with the vaccine containing only spike.

This specimen's treatment or condition label, per the study, means: around 19 received Ad26.COV2.S at low or high dose, single or two shots; about 5 received placebo; per-sample allocation not given. Repertoires of vaccine and placebo recipients were sequenced from samples collected on day 63 after the first injection. Between 29 July and 7 August 2020, Cohort 1b enrolled 20 to 30 adults aged 18-55 years at one site in Boston, USA. Ad26.COV2.S was a replication-incompetent adenovirus type 26 vector that expressed a prefusion-stabilized SARS-CoV-2 spike protein derived from the original Wuhan strain. The immunoSEQ Assay was the method used to sequence TCRbeta CDR3 regions. After extraction, genomic DNA underwent amplification by bias-controlled multiplex PCR, followed by high-throughput sequencing. Regarding the original processing steps: To quantify the absolute abundance of each unique TCRbeta CDR3 region, sequences were collapsed and filtered. Usable DNA was measured by amplifying reference genes present in all nucleated cells, and TCRbeta template counts were normalized to that usable DNA to estimate T cell fraction. Repertoire TCRs were annotated as SARS-CoV-2-specific when V gene, CDR3 amino acid sequence and J gene were exactly matched to a known reactive TCR set. The reference SARS-CoV-2 TCR set came from MIRA and was filtered for enrichment in COVID-19-positive ImmuneCODE repertoires, removing public or cross-reactive TCRs. Using the MIRA antigens, annotated TCRs were further analysed by specific ORF or by position within an ORF. Depth was the summed frequency of annotated unique rearrangements, while breadth was defined as annotated unique rearrangements over total unique productive rearrangements. Group comparisons of TCR breadth used two-sided Wilcoxon rank-sum tests. TCRdb stores this immuneACCESS table with in-frame sequences only. Part of the clones is absent; in the studies checked, under half of the shortfall reflects unresolved V genes, and no reason is known for the rest. For V, J and clone size, that table is used; D and trimming come from the DNA. This sample has about 390,000 clones in its table, and around nine tenths of those were observed once. The ten largest clones take up 3.5% of the sample.

The specimen comprised peripheral blood, sampled in a trial of Ad26.COV2.S vaccine versus placebo. The rearrangement combines TRBV5-5 with TRBJ2-2, with no confidently assigned D gene. This clonotype was sampled from a person aged 18-65 years who received the Ad26.COV2.S COVID-19 vaccine or a placebo. Here the CDR3 is given as CASSLVVLPGELFF. The bases are TGTGCCAGCAGCTTGGTCGTGCTGCCCGGGGAGCTGTTTTTT. Supplemented by the reference TRBV5-5 and TRBJ2-2 proteins around the CDR3, the complete variable domain is DAGVTQSPTHLIKTRGQQVTLRCSPISGHKSVSWYQQVLGQGPQFIFQYYEKEERGRGNFPDRFSARQFPNYSSELNVNALLLGDSALYLCASSLVVLPGELFFGEGSRLTVL.